One and the same sample provided the 18 T cell receptor beta chains below, sequenced in a study of identical twins. Using its own MiXCR run on the 5' RACE reads, TCRdb lists one record per CDR3 protein. The sample includes some 1,600,000 distinct CDR3 sequences, roughly 35% of them seen just once. Sequencing input: cord blood. These receptors were obtained from a newborn girl in good health.

The chain employs TRBV20-1 and TRBJ1-1; D is uncertain. The CDR3 runs to 14 residues. Looked up from germline, CDR1 is DFQATT and CDR2 is SNEGSKA (reference sequence). Trimming left V 6 bases short and J 1 base short, with 15 bases between. In nucleotides, the CDR3 is TGCAGTGCCCAGCTTGGGAGGGAGAACACTGAAGCTTTCTTT. Translating it yields CSAQLGRENTEAFF.

The chain is built from TRBV30 and TRBJ2-4; TRBD2 might be the D (6 bases). V was clipped by 5 bases and J by 2 bases, with 16 bases between them. The CDR3 is made up of 15 amino acids. The V gene's germline CDR1 is GTSNPN and CDR2 SVGIG (reference sequence). As DNA, the CDR3 is TGTGCCTGGGAGGAGGAGGGAGTAACCAAAAACATTCAGTACTTC. Its translation: CAWEEEGVTKNIQYF.

In this sample, this clonotype turned up a few times. The rearrangement joins TRBV18 to TRBJ2-3; D ambiguous. Germline CDR1 is KGHSH and CDR2 is LQKENI. Deletions cut 2 bases from V and 1 base from J, with 10 bases between. The CDR3 is made up of 15 amino acids. The CDR3 DNA follows: TGTGCCAGCTCACCAAGTAACTCTCGCACAGATACGCAGTATTTT. As protein: CASSPSNSRTDTQYF.

This rearrangement joins TRBV7-9 to TRBJ2-1; D is perhaps TRBD2 (5 bases). V was clipped by 3 bases and J by 1 base, with 13 bases between them. This CDR3 has 16 residues. Germline CDR1 is SEHNR and CDR2 is FQNEAQ (reference sequence). The CDR3 reads CASSFVELASYNEQFF. CDR3 DNA: TGTGCCAGCAGCTTCGTAGAGCTAGCTTCCTACAATGAGCAGTTCTTC. The whole variable domain, filled in from reference TRBV7-9 and TRBJ2-1, reads DTGVSQNPRHKITKRGQNVTFRCDPISEHNRLYWYRQTLGQGPEFLTYFQNEAQLEKSRLLSDRFSAERPKGSFSTLEIQRTEQGDSAMYLCASSFVELASYNEQFFGPGTRLTVL.

This clonotype was counted a few times. The V call is TRBV5-1, the J call TRBJ2-1; unclear D gene. The germline gives CDR1 SGHRS, CDR2 YFSETQ. Trimming took 4 bases from V and 7 from J, leaving 12 bases between them. The CDR3 has 13 residues. Here the CDR3 DNA reads TGCGCCAGCAGCCCCCCCACGGCAAATGAGCAGTTCTTC. Translated, it gives CASSPPTANEQFF.

The chain recombines TRBV20-1 with TRBJ1-5, with D unclear. From germline, CDR1 is DFQATT and CDR2 SNEGSKA (reference sequence). The germline V and J ends were trimmed by 3 bases and 9 bases, with 9 bases remaining between them. The CDR3 has 11 residues. Here the CDR3 DNA reads TGCAGTGCTAGCCTAGCAGGGCCCCAGCATTTT. Its protein is CSASLAGPQHF.

On this clonotype: This may come from a read error, since a much larger clone is one base off. This sequence joins TRBV5-4 and TRBJ2-5; D may be TRBD2 (5 bases). There are 14 residues in the CDR3. Per germline, CDR1 SGHNT and CDR2 YYREEE (reference sequence). Trimming removed 5 bases at V and 11 bases at J, with 22 bases between. The CDR3 region is CASRSGSTPNEQYF. CDR3 nucleotides: TGTGCCAGCAGAAGCGGATCGACCCCAAATGAGCAGTACTTC.

The chain employs TRBV24-1 and TRBJ1-4; the D gene is possibly TRBD1 (5 bases). This CDR3 is 14 amino acids long. Trimming removed 4 bases at V and 8 bases at J, with 13 bases between. The V gene's germline CDR1 is KGHDR and CDR2 SFDVKD. The CDR3 coding sequence is TGTGCCACCAGTGAACCCGGGACGGCAGAAAAACTGTTTTTT. This sequence encodes CATSEPGTAEKLFF.

The chain couples TRBV4-2 to TRBJ1-1; 7 bases map to TRBD1. The CDR3 has 11 amino acids. Trimming removed 11 bases from V and 8 bases from J; junction bases left unmatched: 8. CDR1 is LGHNA, CDR2 YNFKEQ, per germline. This chain's CDR3 is CAARQGEEAFF. CDR3 coding DNA: TGTGCCGCGAGACAGGGTGAGGAAGCTTTCTTT.

This clonotype turned up a few times. The V and J genes are TRBV5-8 and TRBJ1-6, with 7 bases aligning to TRBD1. The V segment lost 4 bases and the J segment 7 bases; nucleotides outside the gene matches: 8. Per the germline V gene, CDR1 is SGHTS and CDR2 is YDEGEE. The CDR3 is made up of 15 amino acids. CDR3 coding DNA: TGTGCCAGCAGCCCACCGGACAGGCTAAATTCACCCCTCCACTTT. Its translation is CASSPPDRLNSPLHF.

This chain uses TRBV12-3 or TRBV12-4 with TRBJ2-1; TRBD2 matches 12 bases. There are 18 residues in the CDR3. With 2 bases clipped from V and 4 bases from J, the junction kept 9 bases outside the gene matches. In DNA, the CDR3 is TGTGCCAGCAGTTTACGGGGGCTAGCGGGGGGGCCATACAATGAGCAGTTCTTC. This translates into CASSLRGLAGGPYNEQFF.

This chain uses TRBV28 with TRBJ2-1, with D possibly matching TRBD1 (7 bases). The germline V gene encodes CDR1 MDHEN and CDR2 SYDVKM. Trimming stripped 3 bases from V and 6 bases from J, with 15 bases between. This CDR3 spans 15 amino acids. The CDR3 loop reads CASSFAGRGVNEQFF. The DNA of the CDR3 is TGTGCCAGCAGTTTTGCGGGCAGGGGGGTCAATGAGCAGTTCTTC. Full variable domain (missing parts from reference TRBV28 and TRBJ2-1): DVKVTQSSRYLVKRTGEKVFLECVQDMDHENMFWYRQDPGLGLRLIYFSYDVKMKEKGDIPEGYSVSREKKERFSLILESASTNQTSMYLCASSFAGRGVNEQFFGPGTRLTVL.

In its sample, this clonotype was seen a few times. The chain links TRBV20-1 to TRBJ2-6; D remains unclear. V was shortened by 5 bases and J by 0 bases, with 5 bases between the two germline ends. This CDR3 has 13 amino acids. The germline V gene has CDR1 DFQATT and CDR2 SNEGSKA (reference sequence). CDR3 coding DNA: TGCAGTGCTCATATCTCTGGGGCCAACGTCCTGACTTTC. It codes for CSAHISGANVLTF.

This clonotype has a handful of counts. V gene TRBV2 combines with J gene TRBJ1-6; 9 positions match TRBD1. This CDR3 has 15 amino acids. In germline, CDR1 is SNHLY, CDR2 FYNNEI. The V segment lost 6 bases and the J segment 7 bases; nucleotides outside the gene matches: 7. The CDR3 loop reads CASSADRGGNSPLHF. CDR3 nucleotide sequence: TGTGCCAGCAGCGCGGACAGGGGAGGCAATTCACCCCTCCACTTT. Full variable domain (missing parts from reference TRBV2 and TRBJ1-6): EPEVTQTPSHQVTQMGQEVILRCVPISNHLYFYWYRQILGQKVEFLVSFYNNEISEKSEIFDDQFSVERPDGSNFTLKIRSTKLEDSAMYFCASSADRGGNSPLHFGNGTRLTVT.

This rearrangement joins TRBV12-3 or TRBV12-4 to TRBJ2-7; possible D gene TRBD2, 5 bases. The ends were cut back, 5 bases at V and 3 bases at J, with 14 bases in the middle. The CDR3 runs to 14 residues. The CDR3 DNA sequence: TGTGCCAGCAGTCGGGAAATTAGGGTCTACGAGCAGTACTTC. Translated, it gives CASSREIRVYEQYF.

V is TRBV20-1 and J is TRBJ2-4; 16 bases match TRBD2. The J call may be incorrect, as the DNA end agrees better with TRBJ2-7. The V gene's germline CDR1 is DFQATT and CDR2 SNEGSKA (reference sequence). CDR3 size: 14 residues. The CDR3 here is CSARGTSGRGEQYF. DNA of the CDR3: TGCAGTGCTAGGGGGACTAGCGGGAGGGGCGAGCAGTACTTC.

This clonotype occurred a few times. This rearrangement joins TRBV27 to TRBJ1-5; D perhaps matches TRBD1 (6 bases). This CDR3 has 14 residues. Trimming cost V 4 bases and J 4 bases, with 11 bases left between them. In germline, CDR1 is MNHEY, CDR2 SMNVEV (reference sequence). The CDR3 DNA reads TGTGCCAGCAGTTCTGACAGGCGAAATCAGCCCCAGCATTTT. This translates into CASSSDRRNQPQHF.

The rearrangement joins TRBV4-1 to TRBJ1-2, with D tentatively TRBD1 (6 bases). Germline CDR1 and CDR2: MGHRA and YSYEKL. The germline V and J ends were trimmed by 0 bases and 5 bases, with 13 bases remaining between them. This CDR3 is built from 15 residues. CDR3 sequence: CASSQDVQGRYGYTF. The CDR3 DNA reads as TGCGCCAGCAGCCAAGATGTACAGGGTCGTTATGGCTACACCTTC.